This TCR beta chain was sequenced during a study of T-cell memory formation after mild COVID-19. General study findings and limits: Whether second-wave clones peaking at day 37 were SARS-CoV-2 specific went unconfirmed.

TCRdb ran MiXCR on the 5' RACE reads and lists one entry per CDR3 protein. Seen here are approximately 150,000 distinct CDR3 sequences, approximately 6% observed once, and the top ten hold about 1.9%. In regard to this clonotype: Its target is unknown.

This CDR3 contains 13 residues. The V end lost 1 base, the J end lost 12 bases, and 13 bases lay between the germline ends. Germline assignment: CDR1 LGHDT and CDR2 YNNKEL (reference sequence). The V and J genes are TRBV3-1 and TRBJ2-1; D remains unclear. The TCR comes from an adult woman who had mild COVID-19 (a few samples of this study predate the infection). Cell type and time point are not known. Material for sequencing was PBMCs or a T cell subset sorted from them (not recorded which). In nucleotides, the CDR3 is TGTGCCAGCAGCCAAGGCTTTACCTTAGGGCAGTTCTTC. It translates to CASSQGFTLGQFF.